Sequencing of this T cell receptor (beta chain) was carried out in a study of blood T cells in healthy people across ages. The germline gives CDR1 KGHDR, CDR2 SFDVKD. The ends were cut back, 7 bases at V and 0 bases at J, with 15 bases in the middle. The CDR3 spans 17 residues. Using a J-beta primer mix together with a sample-barcoded 5' primer, a second PCR was run for about 7 to 12 cycles. A template-switch adaptor that had 12 random nucleotides put a tag on each cDNA molecule. TCRdb used MiXCR to reprocess the 5' RACE reads, holding one entry per CDR3 protein. The sample lists roughly 1,300,000 distinct CDR3 sequences; around 59% were seen once. No fewer than 5.5 micrograms of total RNA were isolated from every sample.

The clonotype originates from a man aged 18 to 30 in good health. Sequencing was performed on blood. V and J are TRBV24-1 and TRBJ2-6; D is unresolved. The CDR3 nucleotides are TGTGCCACCAGCGGAACGATGGTCGTCTCTGGGGCCAACGTCCTGACTTTC. This codes for CATSGTMVVSGANVLTF.